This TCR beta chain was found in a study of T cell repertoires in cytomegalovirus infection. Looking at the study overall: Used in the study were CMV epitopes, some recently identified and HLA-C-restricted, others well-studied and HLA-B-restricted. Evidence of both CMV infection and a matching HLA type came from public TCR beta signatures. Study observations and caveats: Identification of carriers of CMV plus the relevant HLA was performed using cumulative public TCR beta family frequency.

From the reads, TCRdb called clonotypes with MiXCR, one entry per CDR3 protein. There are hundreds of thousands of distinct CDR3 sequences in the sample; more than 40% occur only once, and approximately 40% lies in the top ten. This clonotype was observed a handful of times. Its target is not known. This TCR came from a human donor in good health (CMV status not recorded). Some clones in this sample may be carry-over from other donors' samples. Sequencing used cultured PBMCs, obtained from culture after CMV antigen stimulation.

The CDR3, as DNA: TGCGCCAGCAGCCCGGAATTCCGGATGAAGAACACTGAAGCTTTCTTT. Translation: CASSPEFRMKNTEAFF. The chain is built from TRBV5-1 and TRBJ1-1; D is ambiguous. CDR3 length: 16 amino acids. The germline CDR1 and CDR2 sequences are SGHRS and YFSETQ. The V end was cut by 4 bases, the J end by 1 base, with 17 bases between.